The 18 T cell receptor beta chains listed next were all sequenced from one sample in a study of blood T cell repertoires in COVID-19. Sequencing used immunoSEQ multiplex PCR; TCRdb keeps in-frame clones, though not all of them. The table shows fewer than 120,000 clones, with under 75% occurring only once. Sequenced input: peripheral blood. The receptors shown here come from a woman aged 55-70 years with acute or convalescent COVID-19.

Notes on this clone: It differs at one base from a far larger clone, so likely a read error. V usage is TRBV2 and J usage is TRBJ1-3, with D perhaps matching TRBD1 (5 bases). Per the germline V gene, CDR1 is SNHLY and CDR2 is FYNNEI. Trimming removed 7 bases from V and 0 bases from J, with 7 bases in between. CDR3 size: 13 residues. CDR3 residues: CASNQGSGNTIYF. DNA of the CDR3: TGTGCCAGCAACCAGGGCTCTGGAAACACCATATATTTT.

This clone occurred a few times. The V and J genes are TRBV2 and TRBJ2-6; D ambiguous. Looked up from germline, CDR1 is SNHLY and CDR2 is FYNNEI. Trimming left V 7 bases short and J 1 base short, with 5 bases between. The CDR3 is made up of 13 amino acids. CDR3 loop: CASTGSGANVLTF. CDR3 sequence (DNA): TGTGCCAGCACGGGTTCTGGGGCCAACGTCCTGACTTTC.

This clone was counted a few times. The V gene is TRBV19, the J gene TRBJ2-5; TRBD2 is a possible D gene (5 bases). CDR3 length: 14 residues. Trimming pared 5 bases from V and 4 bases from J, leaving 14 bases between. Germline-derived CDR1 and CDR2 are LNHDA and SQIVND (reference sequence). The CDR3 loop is CASSLNKGRETQYF. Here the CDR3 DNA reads TGTGCCAGTAGTCTCAACAAAGGGAGAGAGACCCAGTACTTC.

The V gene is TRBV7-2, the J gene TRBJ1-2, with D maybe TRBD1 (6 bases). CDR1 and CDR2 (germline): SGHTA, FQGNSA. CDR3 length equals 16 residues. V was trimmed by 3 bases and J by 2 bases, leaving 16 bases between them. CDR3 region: CASSLGTLDRNYGYTF. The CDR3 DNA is TGTGCCAGCAGCTTGGGGACACTCGACCGAAACTATGGCTACACCTTC.

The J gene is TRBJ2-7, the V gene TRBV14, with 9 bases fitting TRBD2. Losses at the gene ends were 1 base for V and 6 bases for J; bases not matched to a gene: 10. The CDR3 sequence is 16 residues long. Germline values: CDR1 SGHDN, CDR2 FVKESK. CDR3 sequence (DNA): TGTGCCAGCAGCCAAGCGGCCGGAGGGACTAGCCTCGAGCAGTACTTC. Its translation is CASSQAAGGTSLEQYF.

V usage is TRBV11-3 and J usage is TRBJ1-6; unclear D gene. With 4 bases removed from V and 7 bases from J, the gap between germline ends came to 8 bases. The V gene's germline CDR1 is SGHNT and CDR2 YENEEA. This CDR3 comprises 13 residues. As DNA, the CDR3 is TGTGCCAGCAGCTCAGACCGGAATTCACCCCTCCACTTT. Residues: CASSSDRNSPLHF.

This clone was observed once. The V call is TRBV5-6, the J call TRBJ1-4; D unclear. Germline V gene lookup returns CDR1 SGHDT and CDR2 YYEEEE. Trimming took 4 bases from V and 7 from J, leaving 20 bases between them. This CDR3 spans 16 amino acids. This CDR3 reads CASSAFFGAVGEKLFF. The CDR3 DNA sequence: TGTGCCAGCAGCGCCTTTTTTGGAGCAGTAGGTGAAAAACTGTTTTTT.

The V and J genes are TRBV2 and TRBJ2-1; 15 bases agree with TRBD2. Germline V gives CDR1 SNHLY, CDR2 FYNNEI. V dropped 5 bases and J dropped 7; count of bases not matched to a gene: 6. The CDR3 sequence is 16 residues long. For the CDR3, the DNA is TGTGCCAGCAGTTTAGGGACTAGCGGGGGGCAGAATGAGCAGTTCTTC. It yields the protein CASSLGTSGGQNEQFF.

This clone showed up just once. CDR3 sequence: CASSSGRGIGNQPQHF. As DNA, the CDR3 is TGTGCCAGCAGTTCGGGGCGGGGAATAGGCAATCAGCCCCAGCATTTT. The V gene is TRBV6-5, the J gene TRBJ1-5, with D perhaps TRBD1 (5 bases). Germline V gene sequence: CDR1 MNHEY, CDR2 SVGAGI. Trimming stripped 4 bases from V and 2 bases from J, with 15 bases between. The CDR3 extends over 16 amino acids.

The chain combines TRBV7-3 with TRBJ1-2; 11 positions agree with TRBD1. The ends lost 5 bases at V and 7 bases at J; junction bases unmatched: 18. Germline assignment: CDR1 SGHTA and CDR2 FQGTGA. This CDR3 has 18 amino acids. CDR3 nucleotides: TGTGCCAGCAGCCCTAGGCAAGGGTCCGGGACAGGGGGTTCTGGCTACACCTTC. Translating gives CASSPRQGSGTGGSGYTF.

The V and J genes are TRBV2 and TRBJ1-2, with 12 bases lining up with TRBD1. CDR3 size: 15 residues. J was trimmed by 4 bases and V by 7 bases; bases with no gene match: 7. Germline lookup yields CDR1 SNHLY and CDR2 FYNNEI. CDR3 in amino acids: CASKEGQGAAYGYTF. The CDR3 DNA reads TGTGCCAGCAAAGAGGGACAGGGGGCGGCCTATGGCTACACCTTC.

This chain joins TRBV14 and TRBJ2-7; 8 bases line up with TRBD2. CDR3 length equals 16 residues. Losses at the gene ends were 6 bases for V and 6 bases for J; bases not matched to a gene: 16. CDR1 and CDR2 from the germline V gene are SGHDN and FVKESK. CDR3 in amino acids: CASSLITGTSSSEQYF. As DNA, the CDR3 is TGTGCCAGCAGTCTAATTACCGGGACTAGTTCATCCGAGCAGTACTTC.

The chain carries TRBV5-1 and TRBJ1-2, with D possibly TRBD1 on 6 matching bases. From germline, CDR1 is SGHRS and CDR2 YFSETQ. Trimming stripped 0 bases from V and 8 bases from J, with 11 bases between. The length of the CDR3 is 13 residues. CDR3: CASSLAQGRGYTF. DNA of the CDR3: TGCGCCAGCAGCTTGGCACAGGGTAGAGGCTACACCTTC.

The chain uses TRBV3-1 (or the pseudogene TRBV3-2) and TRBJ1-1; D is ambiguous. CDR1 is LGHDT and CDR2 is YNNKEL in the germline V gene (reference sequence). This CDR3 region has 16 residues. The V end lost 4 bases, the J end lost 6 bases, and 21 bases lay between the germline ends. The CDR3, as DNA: TGTGCCAGCAGCCCTAGAGGGTGGGCTCAAGACGCTGAAGCTTTCTTT. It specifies CASSPRGWAQDAEAFF.

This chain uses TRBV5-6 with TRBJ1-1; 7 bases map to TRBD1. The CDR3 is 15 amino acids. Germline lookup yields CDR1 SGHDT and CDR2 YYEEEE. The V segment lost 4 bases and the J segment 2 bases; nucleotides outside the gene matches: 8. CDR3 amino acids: CASSVLDRDNTEAFF. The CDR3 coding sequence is TGTGCCAGCAGCGTACTAGACAGGGATAACACTGAAGCTTTCTTT.

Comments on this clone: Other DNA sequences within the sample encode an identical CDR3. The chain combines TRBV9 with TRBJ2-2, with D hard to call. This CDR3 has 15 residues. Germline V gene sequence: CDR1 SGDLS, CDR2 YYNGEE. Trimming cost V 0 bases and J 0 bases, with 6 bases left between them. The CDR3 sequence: CASSVVGSNTGELFF. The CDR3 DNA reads TGTGCCAGCAGCGTAGTGGGCTCGAACACCGGGGAGCTGTTTTTT. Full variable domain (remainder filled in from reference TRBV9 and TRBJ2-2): DSGVTQTPKHLITATGQRVTLRCSPRSGDLSVYWYQQSLDQGLQFLIQYYNGEERAKGNILERFSAQQFPDLHSELNLSSLELGDSALYFCASSVVGSNTGELFFGEGSRLTVL.

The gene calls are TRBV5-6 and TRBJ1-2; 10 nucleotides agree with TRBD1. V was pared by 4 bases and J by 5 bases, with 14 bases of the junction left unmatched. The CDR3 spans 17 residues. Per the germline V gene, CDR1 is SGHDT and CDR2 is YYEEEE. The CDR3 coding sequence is TGTGCCAGCAGCGGAATACTAAGACAGGGGGCCAAGTATGGCTACACCTTC. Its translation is CASSGILRQGAKYGYTF.

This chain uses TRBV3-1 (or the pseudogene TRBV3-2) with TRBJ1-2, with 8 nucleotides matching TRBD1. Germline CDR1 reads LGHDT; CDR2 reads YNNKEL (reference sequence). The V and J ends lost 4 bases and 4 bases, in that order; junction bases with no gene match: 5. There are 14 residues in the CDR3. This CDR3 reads CASSPQQGGYGYTF. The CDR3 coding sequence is TGTGCCAGCAGCCCCCAACAGGGGGGCTATGGCTACACCTTC.